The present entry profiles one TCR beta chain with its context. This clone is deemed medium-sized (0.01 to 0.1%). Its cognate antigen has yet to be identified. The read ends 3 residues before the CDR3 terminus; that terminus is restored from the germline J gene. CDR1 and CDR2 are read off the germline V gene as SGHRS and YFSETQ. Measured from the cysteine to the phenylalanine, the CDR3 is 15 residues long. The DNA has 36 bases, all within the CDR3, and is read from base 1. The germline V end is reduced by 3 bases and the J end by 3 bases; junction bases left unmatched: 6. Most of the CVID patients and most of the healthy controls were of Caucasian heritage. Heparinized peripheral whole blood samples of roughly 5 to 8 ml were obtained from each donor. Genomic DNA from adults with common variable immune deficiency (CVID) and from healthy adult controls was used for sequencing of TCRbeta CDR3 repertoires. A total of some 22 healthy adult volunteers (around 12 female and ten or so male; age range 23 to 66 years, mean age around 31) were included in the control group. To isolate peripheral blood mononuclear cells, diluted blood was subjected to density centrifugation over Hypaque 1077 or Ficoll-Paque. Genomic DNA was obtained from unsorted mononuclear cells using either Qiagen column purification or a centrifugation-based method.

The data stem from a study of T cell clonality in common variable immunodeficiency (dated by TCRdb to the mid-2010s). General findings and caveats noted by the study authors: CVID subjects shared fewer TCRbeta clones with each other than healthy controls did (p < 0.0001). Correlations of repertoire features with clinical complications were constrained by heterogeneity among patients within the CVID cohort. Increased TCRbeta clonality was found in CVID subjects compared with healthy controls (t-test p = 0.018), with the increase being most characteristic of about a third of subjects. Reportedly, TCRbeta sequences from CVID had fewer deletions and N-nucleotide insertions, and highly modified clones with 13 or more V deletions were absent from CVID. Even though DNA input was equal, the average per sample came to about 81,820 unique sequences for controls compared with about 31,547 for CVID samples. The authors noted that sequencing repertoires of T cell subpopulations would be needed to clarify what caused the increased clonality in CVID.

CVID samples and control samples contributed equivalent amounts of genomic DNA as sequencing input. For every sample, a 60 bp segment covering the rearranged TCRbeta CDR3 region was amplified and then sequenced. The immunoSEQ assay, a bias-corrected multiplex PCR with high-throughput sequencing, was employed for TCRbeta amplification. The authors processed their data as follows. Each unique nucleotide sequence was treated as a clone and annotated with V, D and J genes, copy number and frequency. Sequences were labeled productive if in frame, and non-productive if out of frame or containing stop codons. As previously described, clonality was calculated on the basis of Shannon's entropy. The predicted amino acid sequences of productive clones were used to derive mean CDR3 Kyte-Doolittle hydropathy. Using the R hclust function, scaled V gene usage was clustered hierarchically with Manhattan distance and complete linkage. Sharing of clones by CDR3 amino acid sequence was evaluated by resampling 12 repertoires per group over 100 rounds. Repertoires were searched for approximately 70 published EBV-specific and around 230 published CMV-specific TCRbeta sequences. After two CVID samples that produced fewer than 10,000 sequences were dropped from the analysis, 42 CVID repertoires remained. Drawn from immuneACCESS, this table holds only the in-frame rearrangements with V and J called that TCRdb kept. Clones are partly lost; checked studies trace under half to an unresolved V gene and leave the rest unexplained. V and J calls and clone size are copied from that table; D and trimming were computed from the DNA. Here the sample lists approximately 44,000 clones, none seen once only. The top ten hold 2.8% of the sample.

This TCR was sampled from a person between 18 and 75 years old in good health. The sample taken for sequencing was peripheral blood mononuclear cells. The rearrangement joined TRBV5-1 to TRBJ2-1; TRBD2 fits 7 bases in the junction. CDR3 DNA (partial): TGCGCCAGCAGCTCCGGGACTACCTACTACAATGAG. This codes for CASSSGTTYYNE. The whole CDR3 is CASSSGTTYYNEQFF.